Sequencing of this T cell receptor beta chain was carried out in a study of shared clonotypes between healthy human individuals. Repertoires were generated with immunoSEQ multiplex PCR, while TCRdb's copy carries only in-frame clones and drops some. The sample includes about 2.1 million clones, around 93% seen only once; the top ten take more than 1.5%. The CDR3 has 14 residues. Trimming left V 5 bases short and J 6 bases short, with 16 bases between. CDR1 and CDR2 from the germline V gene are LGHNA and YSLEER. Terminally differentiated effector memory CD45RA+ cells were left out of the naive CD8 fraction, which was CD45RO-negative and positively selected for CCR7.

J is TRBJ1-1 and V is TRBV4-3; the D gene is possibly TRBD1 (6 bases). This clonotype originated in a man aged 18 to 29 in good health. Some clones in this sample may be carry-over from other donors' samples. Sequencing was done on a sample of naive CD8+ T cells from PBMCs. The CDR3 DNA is TGCGCCAGCAGCACAGGGATTAGAAGCGCTGAAGCTTTCTTT. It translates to CASSTGIRSAEAFF.